This passage covers 20 T cell receptor beta chains from one sample sequenced in a study of T-cell reconstitution after alpha-beta-depleted transplantation in children (dated by TCRdb to the mid-2010s). The receptor library was made with PCR. For sequencing, an Illumina HiSeq 2500 was employed. TCR libraries were prepared with molecular barcoding, using unique molecular identifiers to normalize TCRbeta repertoire quantification. TCRdb's own reprocessing of the public reads used fastp at Q25 and MiXCR and kept productive beta chains. Rows with a matching CDR3 protein are joined into one entry that keeps the most common DNA and genes. The sample includes some 240,000 distinct CDR3 sequences, with about 9.6% observed a single time. About 4.9% of the sample is held by the ten biggest clonotypes. The source material was PBMCs from the stem cell graft donor, sampled from the stem cell graft. The origin of the receptors is a human donor who donated a stem cell graft to a child with SCID.

This clonotype was observed many times. The gene calls are TRBV10-3 and TRBJ1-3; 8 bases match TRBD1. V shed 4 bases, J shed 9 bases, and the junction held 5 bases outside the gene matches. Germline V lookup: CDR1 ENHRY, CDR2 SYGVKD. This CDR3 contains 13 residues. The CDR3 region has the DNA TGTGCCATCAGTGGACAGGGGATGGGCACCATATATTTT. This gives the protein CAISGQGMGTIYF.

For this clonotype: A much larger clone differs by one base, so this may be a read error. The CDR3 reads CASSQHPGRGTDTQYF. The CDR3, as DNA: TGCGCCAGCAGCCAACACCCAGGGCGGGGCACAGATACGCAGTATTTT. V is TRBV4-1 and J is TRBJ2-3; D possibly matches TRBD1 or TRBD2 (5 bases each). CDR3 length equals 16 residues. Germline V gene data show CDR1 as MGHRA and CDR2 as YSYEKL. V lost 2 bases to trimming and J lost 1 base, with 13 bases between them.

Many counts were recorded for this clonotype. The CDR3: CASSFEGAGGYTF. The CDR3 nucleotides read TGTGCCAGCAGTTTTGAGGGGGCGGGTGGCTACACCTTC. The chain combines TRBV12-3 or TRBV12-4 with TRBJ1-2; 7 bases are shared with TRBD1. The CDR3 has 13 amino acids. Unmatched junction bases numbered 5, after V lost 3 bases and J lost 7 bases.

The chain uses TRBV6-1 and TRBJ2-7; D is undetermined. With 6 bases removed from V and 9 bases from J, the gap between germline ends came to 18 bases. The germline V gene encodes CDR1 MNHNS and CDR2 SASEGT. The CDR3 covers 13 residues. The CDR3 region has the DNA TGTGCCAGCAGCACCACGGCAGGTAAACGGCAGTACTTC. Encoded protein: CASSTTAGKRQYF.

This clonotype showed up many times. CDR3 sequence reads: CATSDFRDTQYF. The CDR3 nucleotides read TGTGCCACCAGTGATTTTCGGGATACGCAGTATTTT. The chain combines TRBV24-1 with TRBJ2-3, with D hard to call. V was trimmed by 1 base and J by 6 bases, leaving 4 bases between them. There are 12 residues in the CDR3. CDR1 and CDR2 (germline): KGHDR, SFDVKD.

The sample holds many counts of this clonotype. The V gene is TRBV12-5, the J gene TRBJ2-5, with D unclear. Between the trimmed V and J ends, which lost 2 bases and 3 bases, there was a span of 7 bases. The CDR3 extends over 13 amino acids. The V gene's germline CDR1 is LGHNT and CDR2 FRNRAP. The CDR3 here is CASGLSREETQYF. Written as DNA, the CDR3 is TGTGCTAGTGGTTTGTCAAGGGAAGAGACCCAGTACTTC.

This clonotype was observed many times. The J gene is TRBJ2-7, the V gene TRBV7-2; 7 bases match TRBD1. The germline gives CDR1 SGHTA, CDR2 FQGNSA. The CDR3 is 16 amino acids. V gave up 1 base and J gave up 7 bases; unmatched junction bases: 13. The CDR3 region is CASSLVHGTVGFEQYF. CDR3 coding DNA: TGTGCCAGCAGCTTAGTCCACGGGACAGTGGGCTTTGAGCAGTACTTC.

This clonotype was detected many times. The gene calls are TRBV7-9 and TRBJ2-7; TRBD2 aligns across 11 bases. The CDR3 length is 16 residues. The trim removed 3 bases at V and 1 base at J, leaving 5 bases unmatched. Germline V CDR1 and CDR2: SEHNR, FQNEAQ (reference sequence). The CDR3 protein is CASSLSGTSGSYEQYF. In DNA form, the CDR3 reads TGTGCCAGCAGCTTGTCCGGGACTAGCGGTTCCTACGAGCAGTACTTC.

In its sample, this clonotype was seen many times. CDR3 residues: CASSFTGRTSGNTIYF. The CDR3 DNA reads TGTGCCAGCAGCTTTACGGGACGGACCTCTGGAAACACCATATATTTT. This sequence joins TRBV12-3 or TRBV12-4 and TRBJ1-3; perhaps TRBD1 as D (5 bases). Trimming stripped 6 bases from V and 0 bases from J, with 15 bases between. This CDR3 region has 16 residues.

This clonotype came up many times. V usage is TRBV5-1 and J usage is TRBJ1-1; 9 nucleotides line up with TRBD1. Germline V lookup: CDR1 SGHRS, CDR2 YFSETQ. Trimming took 3 bases from V and 6 from J; bases not matched to a gene: 6. This CDR3 region has 14 residues. The CDR3 region is CASSWDREGSEAFF. In DNA, the CDR3 is TGCGCCAGCAGCTGGGACAGGGAAGGATCTGAAGCTTTCTTT.

This clonotype was observed many times. The chain has TRBV7-8 and TRBJ2-5, with no clear D. Trimming removed 8 bases from V and 4 bases from J, with 17 bases in between. The CDR3 is 14 residues long. The V gene's germline CDR1 is SGHVS and CDR2 FQNEAQ. The CDR3 DNA reads TGTGCCAGCGTCCAGCGCCCGGGTATAGAGACCCAGTACTTC. Translated: CASVQRPGIETQYF.

This clonotype was seen ten or more times. The chain uses TRBV7-2 and TRBJ1-1, with unresolved D. Between the trimmed V and J ends, which lost 5 bases and 2 bases, there was a span of 15 bases. This CDR3 region has 15 residues. From germline, CDR1 is SGHTA and CDR2 FQGNSA. This chain's CDR3 is CASSVTGPTNTEAFF. The DNA for the CDR3 is TGTGCCAGCAGCGTAACCGGGCCCACAAACACTGAAGCTTTCTTT.

This CDR3 is CSARDGASLSNEQFF. In DNA, the CDR3 is TGCAGTGCTAGAGATGGGGCTAGTTTAAGCAATGAGCAGTTCTTC. The chain recombines TRBV20-1 with TRBJ2-1; maybe TRBD1 (5 bases). Between the trimmed V and J ends, which lost 0 bases and 6 bases, there was a span of 15 bases. Germline values: CDR1 DFQATT, CDR2 SNEGSKA (reference sequence). The CDR3 covers 15 residues.

This clonotype was recorded a few times. The V call is TRBV5-1, the J call TRBJ2-7, with unresolved D. This CDR3 comprises 12 residues. Germline V gives CDR1 SGHRS, CDR2 YFSETQ. V dropped 5 bases and J dropped 7 bases, with 13 bases sitting between them. CDR3 protein: CASSQEWGEQYF. CDR3 coding DNA: TGCGCCAGCAGTCAAGAGTGGGGAGAGCAGTACTTC.

This clonotype occurred many times. The rearrangement joins TRBV7-9 to TRBJ1-2; tentative D call: TRBD1 (5 bases). Trimming shortened V by 2 bases and J by 3 bases, and 13 bases separated the two germline ends. Germline CDR1 is SEHNR and CDR2 is FQNEAQ (reference sequence). The CDR3 totals 15 residues. CDR3 sequence (DNA): TGTGCCAGCAGCTTATCTGACGGGGCTCACTATGGCTACACCTTC. It encodes CASSLSDGAHYGYTF.

The sample holds many counts of this clonotype. The chain has TRBV5-1 and TRBJ1-4; D unclear. CDR1 and CDR2 (germline): SGHRS, YFSETQ. The CDR3 has 15 residues. The V end was cut by 0 bases, the J end by 4 bases, with 10 bases between. CDR3 bases: TGCGCCAGCAGCTTGGGATCGGGGAATAATGAAAAACTGTTTTTT. It codes for CASSLGSGNNEKLFF.

This clonotype occurred many times. The chain employs TRBV7-9 and TRBJ2-5; no definite D call. With 1 base removed from V and 7 bases from J, the gap between germline ends came to 10 bases. The CDR3 consists of 13 residues. Germline V gene data show CDR1 as SEHNR and CDR2 as FQNEAQ (reference sequence). Here the CDR3 reads CASSLEGLGTQYF. The CDR3 nucleotides read TGTGCCAGCAGCTTAGAAGGGTTGGGGACCCAGTACTTC.

This clonotype was detected only a few times. CDR3 in amino acids: CASSQLGSHRGYTF. CDR3 DNA: TGCGCCAGCAGCCAACTGGGTTCGCACCGTGGCTACACCTTC. The V gene is TRBV4-3, the J gene TRBJ1-2; D gene ambiguous. V shed 2 bases and J shed 7 bases, with 14 bases lying between them. Germline-derived CDR1 and CDR2 are LGHNA and YSLEER. The CDR3 totals 14 residues.

This clonotype has a count of ten or more. The CDR3 DNA reads as TGTGCCAGCAGCACCGGACAGGGAAACATTCAGTACTTC. It yields the protein CASSTGQGNIQYF. The chain joins TRBV7-9 to TRBJ2-4; TRBD1 aligns across 8 bases. V gave up 5 bases and J gave up 6 bases; unmatched junction bases: 3. CDR3 length: 13 amino acids. Germline V gives CDR1 SEHNR, CDR2 FQNEAQ (reference sequence).

This clonotype was recorded at least ten times. V usage is TRBV5-1 and J usage is TRBJ2-3; D is uncertain. The CDR3 has 17 residues. V was cut by 5 bases and J by 0 bases, with 19 bases left in between. Germline loops: CDR1 SGHRS, CDR2 YFSETQ. For the CDR3, the DNA is TGCGCCAGCAGTCAACAATACGGTTTCCTAAGCACAGATACGCAGTATTTT. Protein product: CASSQQYGFLSTDTQYF.